A single sample is the source of the 10 T cell receptor beta chains below, sequenced in a study of T cell responses to AZD1222 COVID-19 vaccine. TCRdb's copy holds only in-frame clones and misses some; the assay was immunoSEQ multiplex PCR. The sample consists of around 120,000 clones, around 88% of them appearing once. The sequencing used peripheral blood, collected on day 0 of AZD1222 vaccination. These receptor sequences come from an adult in good health.

V gene TRBV5-6 combines with J gene TRBJ2-2; D uncertain. The length of the CDR3 is 13 residues. V was pared by 2 bases and J by 7 bases, with 9 bases between. Germline V gene lookup returns CDR1 SGHDT and CDR2 YYEEEE. Here the CDR3 reads CASSLGADGELFF. The CDR3 coding sequence is TGTGCCAGCAGCTTAGGCGCAGACGGGGAGCTGTTTTTT.

The chain couples TRBV18 to TRBJ1-1, with a possible D match to TRBD1 (5 bases). The CDR3 is made up of 15 amino acids. Germline V lookup: CDR1 KGHSH, CDR2 LQKENI. Trimming pared 2 bases from V and 5 bases from J, leaving 15 bases between. The CDR3 is CASSPSTGLETEAFF. In nucleotides, the CDR3 is TGTGCCAGCTCACCAAGCACGGGGCTCGAAACTGAAGCTTTCTTT.

In DNA, the CDR3 is TGTGCCAGCAGTTCGCGCCGGGACCAAGAAGCCTATGGCTACACCTTC. Its protein product is CASSSRRDQEAYGYTF. V gene TRBV28 combines with J gene TRBJ1-2, with a tentative D call TRBD1 (5 bases). Germline-derived CDR1 and CDR2 are MDHEN and SYDVKM. The CDR3 extends over 16 amino acids. The V end lost 4 bases, the J end lost 4 bases, and 19 bases lay between the germline ends.

The chain joins TRBV25-1 to TRBJ2-5; D is ambiguous. Germline CDR1 reads MGHDK; CDR2 reads SYGVNS. V shed 3 bases and J shed 4 bases, with 6 bases lying between them. There are 12 residues in the CDR3. CDR3 nucleotides: TGTGCCAGCAGTGATTCTCGAGAGACCCAGTACTTC. This gives the protein CASSDSRETQYF.

This clone was found a few times. The chain recombines TRBV4-1 with TRBJ2-5, with 7 nucleotides matching TRBD2. Germline V gene sequence: CDR1 MGHRA, CDR2 YSYEKL. This CDR3 comprises 14 residues. V lost 3 bases, J lost 2 bases, and 3 bases stayed unmatched. The CDR3, as DNA: TGCGCCAGCAGCCAGGGACTACTTCAAGAGACCCAGTACTTC. Its translation is CASSQGLLQETQYF.

The chain recombines TRBV6-2 or TRBV6-3 with TRBJ2-1; TRBD2 agrees at 10 bases. The CDR3 has 17 amino acids. Trimming cost V 5 bases and J 0 bases; bases outside gene matches: 7. From germline, CDR1 is MNHEY and CDR2 SVGEGT. For the CDR3, the DNA is TGTGCCAGCAGTCCCACTAGCGGGGAGAGCTCCTACAATGAGCAGTTCTTC. It codes for CASSPTSGESSYNEQFF.

This clone was seen only a few times. The chain couples TRBV7-9 to TRBJ1-4, with a tentative D call TRBD1 (5 bases). The CDR3 sequence is 17 residues long. Germline loops: CDR1 SEHNR, CDR2 FQNEAQ (reference sequence). V lost 3 bases, J lost 0 bases, and 14 bases lay in between. CDR3 residues: CASSFNPGLTTNEKLFF. DNA for the CDR3: TGTGCCAGCAGCTTCAACCCGGGACTAACAACTAATGAAAAACTGTTTTTT.

This clone came up many times. The rearrangement uses TRBV10-3 and TRBJ1-1; no reliable D call. V lost 8 bases, J lost 1 base, and 11 bases lay in between. The CDR3 sequence is 13 residues long. CDR1 and CDR2 (germline): ENHRY, SYGVKD. The CDR3, as DNA: TGTGCCATCGGAGGCCGCACGAACACTGAAGCTTTCTTT. Translation: CAIGGRTNTEAFF.

The chain employs TRBV21-1 and TRBJ2-2; the table's D call TRBD1 went unverified against the DNA. TRBV21-1 is termed a pseudogene. The CDR3 has 19 residues. CDR3 DNA: TGTGCCAGCAGCACCCGCCCCCGGGACAGGGTTAGGGACACCGGGGAGCTGTTTTTT. This encodes CASSTRPRDRVRDTGELFF.

This clone appeared a few times. The V and J genes are TRBV29-1 and TRBJ1-1, with D perhaps matching TRBD1 (6 bases). The CDR3 extends over 14 amino acids. CDR1 SQVTM and CDR2 ANQGSEA come from the germline V gene. Trimming removed 4 bases at V and 1 base at J, with 13 bases between. The CDR3 sequence is CSVVGGKANTEAFF. In DNA form, the CDR3 reads TGCAGCGTTGTAGGGGGAAAGGCGAACACTGAAGCTTTCTTT.